This entry is about one TCR beta chain. Its antigen is still unknown. Time point noted: sample taken at primary tumor resection. Samples came from roughly 72 TRACERx patients with untreated early-stage lung cancer. No cells were sorted before sequencing. The whole RNA sequenced was extracted from tumor, nontumor lung or frozen PBMC. This specimen comes from a study of spatial heterogeneity in lung cancer. This CDR3 region has 14 residues. Germline V lookup: CDR1 SEHNR, CDR2 FQNEAQ (reference sequence). Trimming removed 4 bases from V and 4 bases from J; junction bases left unmatched: 3. Study-level results: Ubiquitous expanded TCR counts tracked ubiquitous nonsynonymous mutations; regional expanded TCR counts tracked regional nonsynonymous mutations. In tumors, expanded intratumoral alpha and beta TCR counts tracked mutation counts.

MiXCR, run by TCRdb on the 5' RACE reads, gives a single entry per CDR3 protein. The table has about 100,000 distinct CDR3 sequences, nearly 4.5% seen once; the top ten hold about 20%. The chain uses TRBV7-9 and TRBJ1-4; 7 bases line up with TRBD1. The specimen was lung tumor tissue, collected at surgery. The TCR originated in a male donor with early-stage non-small cell lung cancer. For the CDR3, the DNA is TGTGCCAGCAGCTGGACAGGCGGTAATGAAAAACTGTTTTTT. Translation gives CASSWTGGNEKLFF.